Sequencing of this T cell receptor beta chain was carried out in a study of blood T cells in healthy people across ages. Study-level findings and limits: With donor CMV status unknown, expanded clonotype changes were possibly confounded. A conclusive naive versus antigen-experienced comparison was prevented by the unsorted PBMCs.

Samples each yielded at least 5 micrograms of total RNA. Alongside a J-beta primer mix, a sample-barcoded 5' primer served in a second PCR lasting roughly 6 to 11 cycles. A template-switch adaptor with 12 random nucleotides tagged each cDNA molecule. TCRdb ran MiXCR on the 5' RACE reads and lists one entry per CDR3 protein. The profile shows 730,000 or so distinct CDR3 sequences, approximately 39% of them singletons. Germline V lookup: CDR1 LGHDT, CDR2 YNNKEL (reference sequence). V lost 3 bases and J lost 0, with 3 bases in between. CDR3 length: 12 amino acids. This clonotype has ten or more counts. The antigen remains undetermined.

The source material was blood. This TCR derives from a woman aged 60-75 years in good health. This sequence joins TRBV3-1 and TRBJ2-7; no clear D. For the CDR3, the DNA is TGTGCCAGCAGCCATGACTCCTACGAGCAGTACTTC. Translating gives CASSHDSYEQYF.